The clone carrying this TCR beta chain was recorded a few times. Germline CDR1 reads SGHTA; CDR2 reads FQGNSA. The CDR3 is 14 residues long. Trimming left V 4 bases short and J 2 bases short, with 9 bases between. The sample originates from a study of T-cell memory formation after mild COVID-19. TCRdb redid the calling of the 5' RACE reads with MiXCR, one entry per CDR3 protein. Here the sample spans some 340,000 distinct CDR3 sequences, 10% to 15% being singletons. The sequencing input was PBMCs or a T cell subset sorted from them (not recorded which). This receptor was obtained from a man aged 18 to 35 who had mild COVID-19 (a few samples of this study predate the infection). Cell type and time point are not known. The chain is built from TRBV7-2 and TRBJ1-5, with D perhaps TRBD1 (5 bases). In DNA, the CDR3 is TGTGCCAGCAGCTCCCCGGGACGCAATCAGCCCCAGCATTTT. It specifies CASSSPGRNQPQHF. The full variable domain, completed using reference TRBV7-2 and TRBJ1-5, is GAGVSQSPSNKVTEKGKDVELRCDPISGHTALYWYRQSLGQGLEFLIYFQGNSAPDKSGLPSDRFSAERTGGSVSTLTIQRTQQEDSAVYLCASSSPGRNQPQHFGDGTRLSIL.